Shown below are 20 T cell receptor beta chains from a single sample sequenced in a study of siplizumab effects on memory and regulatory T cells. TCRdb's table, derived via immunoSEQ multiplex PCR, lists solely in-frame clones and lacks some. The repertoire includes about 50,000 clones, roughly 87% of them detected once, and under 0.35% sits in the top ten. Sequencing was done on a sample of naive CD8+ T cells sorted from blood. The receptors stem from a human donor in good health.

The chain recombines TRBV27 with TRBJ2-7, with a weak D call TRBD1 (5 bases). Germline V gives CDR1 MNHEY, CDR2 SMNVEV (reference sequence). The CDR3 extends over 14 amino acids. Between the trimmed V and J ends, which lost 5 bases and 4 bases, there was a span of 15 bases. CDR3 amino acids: CASSTGTRRYEQYF. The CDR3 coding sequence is TGTGCCAGCAGTACAGGAACCCGCAGGTACGAGCAGTACTTC.

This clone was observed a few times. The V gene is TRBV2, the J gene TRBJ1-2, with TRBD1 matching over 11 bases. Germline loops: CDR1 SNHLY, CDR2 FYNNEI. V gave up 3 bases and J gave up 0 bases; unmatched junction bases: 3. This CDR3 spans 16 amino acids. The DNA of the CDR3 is TGTGCCAGCAGTGAGGGACAGGGGGTTGCTAACTATGGCTACACCTTC. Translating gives CASSEGQGVANYGYTF.

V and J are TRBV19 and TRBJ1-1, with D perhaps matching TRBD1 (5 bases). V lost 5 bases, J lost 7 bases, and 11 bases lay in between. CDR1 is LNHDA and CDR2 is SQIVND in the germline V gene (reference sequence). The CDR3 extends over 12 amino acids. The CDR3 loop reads CASSLDIGEAFF. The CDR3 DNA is TGTGCCAGTAGTCTGGACATCGGTGAAGCTTTCTTT.

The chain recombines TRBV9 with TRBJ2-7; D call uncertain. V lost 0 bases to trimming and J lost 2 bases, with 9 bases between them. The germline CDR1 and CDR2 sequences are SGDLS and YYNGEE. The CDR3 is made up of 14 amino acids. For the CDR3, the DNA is TGTGCCAGCAGCGTAGAGGGCAGTCCCTACGAGCAGTACTTC. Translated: CASSVEGSPYEQYF.

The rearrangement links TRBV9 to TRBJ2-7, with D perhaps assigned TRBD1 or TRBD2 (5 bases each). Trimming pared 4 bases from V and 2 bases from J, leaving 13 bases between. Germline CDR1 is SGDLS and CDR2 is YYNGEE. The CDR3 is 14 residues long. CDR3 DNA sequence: TGTGCCAGCAGCCTAGGGACGCAGCCCTACGAGCAGTACTTC. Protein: CASSLGTQPYEQYF.

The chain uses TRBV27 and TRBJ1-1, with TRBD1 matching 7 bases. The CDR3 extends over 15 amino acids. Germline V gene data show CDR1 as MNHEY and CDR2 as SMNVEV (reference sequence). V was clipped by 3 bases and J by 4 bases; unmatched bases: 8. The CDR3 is CASSFVGEGATEAFF. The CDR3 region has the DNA TGTGCCAGCAGTTTCGTTGGGGAGGGGGCCACTGAAGCTTTCTTT.

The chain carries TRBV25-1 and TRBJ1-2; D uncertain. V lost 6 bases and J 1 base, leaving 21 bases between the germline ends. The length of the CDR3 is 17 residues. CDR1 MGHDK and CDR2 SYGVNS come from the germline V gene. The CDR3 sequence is CASSGTSWGVDNYGYTF. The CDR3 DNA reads TGTGCCAGCAGCGGAACGAGTTGGGGAGTCGATAACTATGGCTACACCTTC.

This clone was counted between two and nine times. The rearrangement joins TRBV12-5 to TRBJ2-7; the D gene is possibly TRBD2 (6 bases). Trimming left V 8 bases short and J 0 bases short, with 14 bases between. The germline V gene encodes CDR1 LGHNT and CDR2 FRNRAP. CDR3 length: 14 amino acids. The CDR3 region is CASSWGVNSYEQYF. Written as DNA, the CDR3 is TGTGCTAGTTCCTGGGGGGTCAACTCCTACGAGCAGTACTTC.

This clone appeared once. The CDR3 protein is CASSQVELMGVEAFF. The CDR3 DNA follows: TGCGCCAGCAGCCAAGTTGAGCTTATGGGCGTTGAAGCTTTCTTT. The rearrangement links TRBV4-1 to TRBJ1-1; no reliable D call. CDR1 and CDR2 (germline): MGHRA, YSYEKL. The CDR3 runs 15 residues. With 1 base removed from V and 7 bases from J, the gap between germline ends came to 16 bases.

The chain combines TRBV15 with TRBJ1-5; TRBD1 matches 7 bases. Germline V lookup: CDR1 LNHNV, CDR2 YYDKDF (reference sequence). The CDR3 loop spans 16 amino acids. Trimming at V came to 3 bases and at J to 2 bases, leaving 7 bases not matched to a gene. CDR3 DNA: TGTGCCACCAGCAGGGCGACAGGGATAGGCAATCAGCCCCAGCATTTT. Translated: CATSRATGIGNQPQHF.

The CDR3 DNA reads as TGTGCCAGCAGTGGCCAGGGCGCCCTTTGGGAAAAACTGTTTTTT. The encoded protein is CASSGQGALWEKLFF. The chain links TRBV2 to TRBJ1-4, with a possible D match to TRBD1 (5 bases). Germline V gene lookup returns CDR1 SNHLY and CDR2 FYNNEI. This CDR3 is built from 15 residues. Trimming removed 4 bases at V and 8 bases at J, with 17 bases between.

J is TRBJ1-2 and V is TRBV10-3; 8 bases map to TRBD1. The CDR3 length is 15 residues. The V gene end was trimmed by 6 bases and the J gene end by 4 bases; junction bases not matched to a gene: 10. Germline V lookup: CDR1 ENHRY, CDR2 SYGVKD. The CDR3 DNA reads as TGTGCCATCAGGGAGACGACAGGGGCCCCCTATGGCTACACCTTC. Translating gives CAIRETTGAPYGYTF.

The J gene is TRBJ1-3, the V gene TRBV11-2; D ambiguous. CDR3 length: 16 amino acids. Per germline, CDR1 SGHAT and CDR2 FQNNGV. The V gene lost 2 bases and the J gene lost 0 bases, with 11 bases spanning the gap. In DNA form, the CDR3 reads TGTGCCAGCAGCTTATTGGGCAGATCCTCTGGAAACACCATATATTTT. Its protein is CASSLLGRSSGNTIYF.

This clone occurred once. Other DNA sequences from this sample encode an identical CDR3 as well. CDR3 loop: CASSLGGNTEAFF. The CDR3 nucleotides are TGTGCCAGTAGTTTGGGGGGGAACACTGAAGCTTTCTTT. This sequence joins TRBV19 and TRBJ1-1; weak D call: TRBD1 (5 bases). There are 13 residues in the CDR3. V dropped 5 bases and J dropped 1 base, with 8 bases sitting between them. Germline V lookup: CDR1 LNHDA, CDR2 SQIVND (reference sequence).

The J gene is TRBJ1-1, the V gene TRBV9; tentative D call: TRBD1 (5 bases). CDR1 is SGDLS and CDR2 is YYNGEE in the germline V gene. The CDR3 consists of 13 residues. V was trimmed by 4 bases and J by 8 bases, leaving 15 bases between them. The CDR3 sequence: CASSQMGQGEAFF. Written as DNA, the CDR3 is TGTGCCAGCAGCCAGATGGGGCAGGGCGAAGCTTTCTTT.

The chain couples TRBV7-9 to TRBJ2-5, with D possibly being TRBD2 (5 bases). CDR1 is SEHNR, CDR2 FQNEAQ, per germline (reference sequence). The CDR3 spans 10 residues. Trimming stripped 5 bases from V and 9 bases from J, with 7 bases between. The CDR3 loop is CASSLEAQYF. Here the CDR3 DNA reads TGTGCCAGCAGCCTGGAGGCCCAGTACTTC.

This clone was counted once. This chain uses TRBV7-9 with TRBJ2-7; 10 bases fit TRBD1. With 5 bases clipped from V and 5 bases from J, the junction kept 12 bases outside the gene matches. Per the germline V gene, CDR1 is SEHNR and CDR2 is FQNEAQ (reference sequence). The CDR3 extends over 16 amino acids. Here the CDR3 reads CASSPMTGTGEDEQYF. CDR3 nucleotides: TGTGCCAGCAGCCCGATGACCGGGACAGGGGAGGACGAGCAGTACTTC.

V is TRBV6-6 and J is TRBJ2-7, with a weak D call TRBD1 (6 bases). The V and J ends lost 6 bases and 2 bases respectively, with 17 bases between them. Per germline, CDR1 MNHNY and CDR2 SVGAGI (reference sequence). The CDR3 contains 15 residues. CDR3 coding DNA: TGTGCCAGCAGAGAAGGGACGACAGGAGCCTACGAGCAGTACTTC. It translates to CASREGTTGAYEQYF.

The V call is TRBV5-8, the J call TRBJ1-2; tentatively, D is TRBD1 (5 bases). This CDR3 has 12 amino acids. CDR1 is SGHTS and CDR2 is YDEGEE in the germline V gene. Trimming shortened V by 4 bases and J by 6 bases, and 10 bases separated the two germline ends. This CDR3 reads CASSLGQDGYTF. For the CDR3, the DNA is TGTGCCAGCAGCCTCGGACAAGATGGCTACACCTTC.

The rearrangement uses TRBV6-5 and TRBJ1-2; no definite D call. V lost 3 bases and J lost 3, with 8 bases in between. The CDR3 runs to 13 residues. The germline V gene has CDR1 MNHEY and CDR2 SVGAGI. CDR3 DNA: TGTGCCAGCAGTTATCGCCAGGACTATGGCTACACCTTC. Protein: CASSYRQDYGYTF.